These 16 T cell receptor beta chains share one sample of origin, sequenced in a study of blood T cell repertoires in COVID-19 (dated by TCRdb to 2020 to 2022). The library was prepared using the immunoSEQ multiplex PCR assay. Sourced from immuneACCESS, this table was stored by TCRdb with only in-frame sequences that have V and J called. A share of the clones is absent; for the studies checked, an unresolved V gene accounts for under half, and the remainder has no known explanation. The sample data list more than 300,000 clones, and more than 75% of these were observed just once. The ten largest clones take up more than 0.95% of the sample. The sequenced sample was PBMCs or T cells enriched from blood (not recorded which). The receptor set was obtained from a woman aged 18-35 years who had recovered from COVID-19.

This clone was observed once. V and J are TRBV4-1 and TRBJ1-2, with TRBD1 as a possible D gene (5 bases). There are 18 residues in the CDR3. Trimming took off 1 base at V and 7 bases at J, with 25 bases between the two ends. Looked up from germline, CDR1 is MGHRA and CDR2 is YSYEKL. Here the CDR3 DNA reads TGCGCCAGCAGCCAAGGGGGATCGGCGGACGGGAGGGGAGGTGGCTACACCTTC. Translated: CASSQGGSADGRGGGYTF.

The V gene is TRBV9, the J gene TRBJ2-7, with D possibly matching TRBD1 (5 bases). Trimming took off 1 base at V and 4 bases at J, with 12 bases between the two ends. CDR1 is SGDLS and CDR2 is YYNGEE in the germline V gene. The CDR3 sequence is 14 residues long. This chain's CDR3 is CASSVSTGSYEQYF. The CDR3, as DNA: TGTGCCAGCAGCGTATCCACAGGATCATACGAGCAGTACTTC. Full variable domain (remainder filled in from reference TRBV9 and TRBJ2-7): DSGVTQTPKHLITATGQRVTLRCSPRSGDLSVYWYQQSLDQGLQFLIQYYNGEERAKGNILERFSAQQFPDLHSELNLSSLELGDSALYFCASSVSTGSYEQYFGPGTRLTVT.

This clone was detected many times. The chain has TRBV18 and TRBJ2-5; possibly TRBD1 for D (5 bases). The V and J ends lost 6 bases and 3 bases respectively, with 14 bases between them. There are 14 residues in the CDR3. Germline CDR1 and CDR2: KGHSH and LQKENI. Here the CDR3 reads CASSPRLTEETQYF. The CDR3 region has the DNA TGTGCCAGCTCTCCGCGTCTGACAGAAGAGACCCAGTACTTC.

This sequence joins TRBV9 and TRBJ1-1; 7 nucleotides agree with TRBD1. With 2 bases clipped from V and 6 bases from J, the junction kept 7 bases outside the gene matches. The CDR3 has 14 residues. Germline V gives CDR1 SGDLS, CDR2 YYNGEE. CDR3 in DNA: TGTGCCAGCAGCGTTACAGGGGAGAAATCTGAAGCTTTCTTT. Translation: CASSVTGEKSEAFF.

Points on this clone: The sample contains more than one DNA sequence encoding this CDR3. This sequence joins TRBV2 and TRBJ2-3; a weak D match, TRBD1 (6 bases). CDR1 and CDR2 (germline): SNHLY, FYNNEI. The CDR3 consists of 13 residues. V lost 8 bases and J 1 base, leaving 10 bases between the germline ends. This CDR3 reads CASSAGGTDTQYF. The CDR3 DNA is TGTGCCAGCTCCGCAGGGGGCACAGATACGCAGTATTTT.

Comments on this clone: The same CDR3 arises from other DNA sequences in this sample as well. The chain combines TRBV5-1 with TRBJ2-1; the D is unclear. The CDR3 loop spans 15 amino acids. Germline CDR1 SGHRS, CDR2 YFSETQ. V lost 0 bases, J lost 2 bases, and 9 bases lay in between. CDR3 coding DNA: TGCGCCAGCAGCTTGGACGGTCCTACCTACAATGAGCAGTTCTTC. As protein: CASSLDGPTYNEQFF.

The genes are TRBV4-1 and TRBJ2-7; D might be TRBD2 (5 bases). V was cut by 0 bases and J by 3 bases, with 9 bases left in between. This CDR3 region has 14 residues. CDR1 is MGHRA, CDR2 YSYEKL, per germline. In DNA form, the CDR3 reads TGCGCCAGCAGCCAAGACAAACGGGGCTACGAGCAGTACTTC. This encodes CASSQDKRGYEQYF.

The chain recombines TRBV5-4 with TRBJ2-5; 10 bases fit TRBD1. With V trimmed by 3 bases and J by 6 bases, 8 bases remained unmatched. Per the germline V gene, CDR1 is SGHNT and CDR2 is YYREEE (reference sequence). There are 15 residues in the CDR3. CDR3 DNA: TGTGCCAGCAGCTCCCACGACAGGGGGCTAAAGACCCAGTACTTC. It yields the protein CASSSHDRGLKTQYF.

This clone is a singleton in its sample. The gene calls are TRBV6-5 and TRBJ2-7, with D perhaps matching TRBD2 (5 bases). Germline V gives CDR1 MNHEY, CDR2 SVGAGI. This CDR3 region has 14 residues. The V end was cut by 10 bases, the J end by 4 bases, with 20 bases between. The CDR3: CATSTGIWTYEQYF. DNA for the CDR3: TGTGCCACTTCGACCGGGATTTGGACTTACGAGCAGTACTTC.

The V call is TRBV6-5, the J call TRBJ1-2; D might be TRBD1 (6 bases). Trimming pared 6 bases from V and 8 bases from J, leaving 16 bases between. This CDR3 is built from 13 residues. In germline, CDR1 is MNHEY, CDR2 SVGAGI. The CDR3 sequence is CASRRRDKWGYTF. CDR3 coding DNA: TGTGCCAGCAGGAGACGGGACAAGTGGGGCTACACCTTC.

This chain links TRBV19 with TRBJ2-7, with a weak D call TRBD2 (7 bases). Trimming left V 6 bases short and J 6 bases short, with 18 bases between. CDR3 length: 14 amino acids. Germline V gene sequence: CDR1 LNHDA, CDR2 SQIVND (reference sequence). CDR3 sequence reads: CASRTDSKRGEQYF. CDR3 sequence (DNA): TGTGCCAGTAGGACGGACAGTAAGCGGGGCGAGCAGTACTTC.

The chain has TRBV14 and TRBJ2-7; D is uncertain. The CDR3 loop spans 14 amino acids. V shed 3 bases and J shed 3 bases, with 12 bases lying between them. The germline V gene encodes CDR1 SGHDN and CDR2 FVKESK. The CDR3 loop reads CASSHENSRYEQYF. Written as DNA, the CDR3 is TGTGCCAGCAGCCATGAGAACAGCCGCTACGAGCAGTACTTC. The variable domain in full, with the rest retrieved from reference TRBV14 and TRBJ2-7, is EAGVTQFPSHSVIEKGQTVTLRCDPISGHDNLYWYRRVMGKEIKFLLHFVKESKQDESGMPNNRFLAERTGGTYSTLKVQPAELEDSGVYFCASSHENSRYEQYFGPGTRLTVT.

V usage is TRBV19 and J usage is TRBJ1-1; TRBD1 is a possible D gene (5 bases). The CDR3 length is 13 residues. In germline, CDR1 is LNHDA, CDR2 SQIVND (reference sequence). Trimming left V 7 bases short and J 4 bases short, with 13 bases between. Written as DNA, the CDR3 is TGTGCCAGTAATCGACAGACTCTCACTGAAGCTTTCTTT. Its translation is CASNRQTLTEAFF.

CDR3 sequence reads: CASSDFGTHQETQYF. In nucleotides, the CDR3 is TGTGCCAGCAGTGACTTCGGGACACACCAAGAGACCCAGTACTTC. The chain is built from TRBV7-8 and TRBJ2-5; tentatively, D is TRBD1 (6 bases). V shed 6 bases and J shed 0 bases, with 14 bases lying between them. The CDR3 runs 15 residues. Germline CDR1 SGHVS, CDR2 FQNEAQ.

This chain joins TRBV2 and TRBJ2-2; a possible D gene is TRBD1 (7 bases). V lost 2 bases and J lost 3, with 10 bases in between. The CDR3 length is 15 residues. CDR1 is SNHLY, CDR2 FYNNEI, per germline. The CDR3 protein is CASSEPRGDTGELFF. CDR3 nucleotide sequence: TGTGCCAGCAGTGAACCCAGGGGGGACACCGGGGAGCTGTTTTTT.

The chain links TRBV5-1 to TRBJ1-1, with 7 bases identical to TRBD1. J lost 1 base, V lost 4 bases, and 7 bases had no gene match. This CDR3 region has 15 residues. Germline V gene data show CDR1 as SGHRS and CDR2 as YFSETQ. In DNA, the CDR3 is TGCGCCAGCAGCCCCAGACAGGGCCAGAACACTGAAGCTTTCTTT. Amino acids: CASSPRQGQNTEAFF.